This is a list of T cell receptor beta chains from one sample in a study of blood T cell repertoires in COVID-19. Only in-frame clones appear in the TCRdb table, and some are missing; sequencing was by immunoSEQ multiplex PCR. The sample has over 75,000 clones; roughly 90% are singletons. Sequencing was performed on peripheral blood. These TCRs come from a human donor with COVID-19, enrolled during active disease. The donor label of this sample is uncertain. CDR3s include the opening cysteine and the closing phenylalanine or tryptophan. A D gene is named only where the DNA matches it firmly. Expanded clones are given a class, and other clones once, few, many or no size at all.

cdr3_aa: CASSLESRGGPGSYEQYF
cdr3_nt: TGTGCCAGCAGCTTAGAATCTAGGGGGGGTCCAGGCTCCTACGAGCAGTACTTC
d_call: .
clone_size: few
j_call: TRBJ2-7
v_call: TRBV11-3

cdr3_aa: CASSLSGLADSSYEQYF
cdr3_nt: TGTGCCAGCAGCTTATCGGGACTAGCCGATAGCTCCTACGAGCAGTACTTC
d_call: TRBD2
clone_size: .
j_call: TRBJ2-7
v_call: TRBV11-3

cdr3_aa: CASSTGWGDTQYF
cdr3_nt: TGTGCCAGCAGCACAGGGTGGGGGGATACGCAGTATTTT
d_call: .
clone_size: .
j_call: TRBJ2-3
v_call: TRBV11-2

cdr3_aa: CASSTPSGFPPIF
cdr3_nt: TGTGCCAGCAGTACCCCTTCAGGGTTTCCCCCTATTTTT
d_call: .
clone_size: .
j_call: TRBJ1-5
v_call: TRBV12-3/TRBV12-4

cdr3_aa: CASSVDPGSDYGYTF
cdr3_nt: TGTGCCAGCAGCGTAGATCCAGGGTCCGACTATGGCTACACCTTC
d_call: .
clone_size: .
j_call: TRBJ1-2
v_call: TRBV9

cdr3_aa: CASSFHQDRDGKQYF
cdr3_nt: TGTGCCAGCAGCTTCCACCAAGACAGGGACGGGAAGCAGTACTTC
d_call: TRBD1
clone_size: .
j_call: TRBJ2-7
v_call: TRBV7-9

cdr3_aa: CASSPAGYSGNTIYF
cdr3_nt: TGTGCCAGTAGTCCAGCAGGATACTCTGGAAACACCATATATTTT
d_call: .
clone_size: few
j_call: TRBJ1-3
v_call: TRBV19

cdr3_aa: CASSFTSGLVNEQFF
cdr3_nt: TGTGCCAGCAGTTTTACGTCTGGCCTTGTCAATGAGCAGTTCTTC
d_call: .
clone_size: .
j_call: TRBJ2-1
v_call: TRBV28

cdr3_aa: CASSYRGLWNTEAFF
cdr3_nt: TGTGCCAGCAGTTACAGGGGGCTTTGGAACACTGAAGCTTTCTTT
d_call: TRBD1
clone_size: .
j_call: TRBJ1-1
v_call: TRBV6-2/TRBV6-3

cdr3_aa: CASRDGQGPKPQHF
cdr3_nt: TGTGCCAGCAGGGATGGACAGGGCCCGAAGCCCCAGCATTTT
d_call: TRBD1
clone_size: .
j_call: TRBJ1-5
v_call: TRBV2

cdr3_aa: CASSLGQGISYEQYF
cdr3_nt: TGCGCCAGCAGCCTCGGTCAGGGTATTTCATACGAGCAGTACTTC
d_call: .
clone_size: once
j_call: TRBJ2-7
v_call: TRBV4-1

cdr3_aa: CASSLAMGLIDGYTF
cdr3_nt: TGTGCCAGCAGTTTAGCCATGGGCCTCATCGATGGCTACACCTTC
d_call: .
clone_size: .
j_call: TRBJ1-2
v_call: TRBV27

cdr3_aa: CATVVGQGAFF
cdr3_nt: TGTGCCACCGTCGTTGGGCAGGGGGCTTTCTTT
d_call: .
clone_size: .
j_call: TRBJ1-1
v_call: TRBV6-1

cdr3_aa: CASSRRGGMGNEQFF
cdr3_nt: TGTGCCAGTAGTAGACGCGGGGGAATGGGCAATGAGCAGTTCTTC
d_call: TRBD2
clone_size: .
j_call: TRBJ2-1
v_call: TRBV19

cdr3_aa: CASSLRTVYGYTF
cdr3_nt: TGTGCCAGCAGTCTGAGGACAGTCTATGGCTACACCTTC
d_call: .
clone_size: .
j_call: TRBJ1-2
v_call: TRBV12-3/TRBV12-4

cdr3_aa: CASRVEASDIQYF
cdr3_nt: TGCGCCAGCAGGGTGGAGGCAAGTGACATTCAGTACTTC
d_call: .
clone_size: .
j_call: TRBJ2-4
v_call: TRBV5-1

cdr3_aa: CASSLNGQSYGYTF
cdr3_nt: TGTGCCAGCAGTTTAAACGGACAGAGCTATGGCTACACCTTC
d_call: .
clone_size: .
j_call: TRBJ1-2
v_call: TRBV27

cdr3_aa: CASSYDGTGTDTQYF
cdr3_nt: TGTGCCAGCAGTTACGACGGGACAGGAACAGATACGCAGTATTTT
d_call: TRBD1
clone_size: once
j_call: TRBJ2-3
v_call: TRBV6-5

cdr3_aa: CASSRQGRSIYGYTF
cdr3_nt: TGTGCCAGCAGCCGACAGGGCAGATCTATCTATGGCTACACCTTC
d_call: TRBD1
clone_size: .
j_call: TRBJ1-2
v_call: TRBV3-1/TRBV3-2

cdr3_aa: CASSESSGNTIYF
cdr3_nt: TGTGCCAGCAGTGAGTCTAGCGGAAACACCATATATTTT
d_call: .
clone_size: .
j_call: TRBJ1-3
v_call: TRBV7-9

cdr3_aa: CASSRGQGGSAFF
cdr3_nt: TGCGCCAGCAGCAGGGGACAGGGGGGGTCTGCTTTCTTT
d_call: TRBD1
clone_size: .
j_call: TRBJ1-1
v_call: TRBV5-1

cdr3_aa: CASSPGTSSADTQYF
cdr3_nt: TGTGCCAGCAGCCCCGGGACATCCTCGGCAGATACGCAGTATTTT
d_call: .
clone_size: .
j_call: TRBJ2-3
v_call: TRBV11-2

cdr3_aa: CASSLTRRGQDYEQYF
cdr3_nt: TGTGCCAGCAGCTTAACGAGAAGGGGACAGGACTACGAGCAGTACTTC
d_call: TRBD1
clone_size: .
j_call: TRBJ2-7
v_call: TRBV7-3

cdr3_aa: CASSIRARENYGYTF
cdr3_nt: TGTGCCAGTAGTATAAGGGCGCGGGAGAACTATGGCTACACCTTC
d_call: .
clone_size: .
j_call: TRBJ1-2
v_call: TRBV19